This entry describes one T cell receptor (beta chain). Its specificity is unknown. A 5'RACE reaction primed in the constant segment made cDNA libraries of TCR alpha and TCR beta, and these carried sample barcodes and UMIs. TCRdb redid the calling of the 5' RACE reads with MiXCR, one entry per CDR3 protein. The table has 560,000 or so distinct CDR3 sequences, around 16% seen once; the top ten hold around 8.1%. This sample is part of a study of T-cell memory formation after mild COVID-19. Study results and limitations: Pre-infection memory held some responding clones, suggesting pre-existing cross-reactive T cells responded. The authors did not confirm SARS-CoV-2 specificity of second-wave clones peaking day 37.

Sequences were obtained from PBMCs or a T cell subset sorted from them (not recorded which). The clonotype originates from an adult woman who had mild COVID-19 (a few samples of this study predate the infection). Cell type and time point are not known.

Here the CDR3 reads CASSWGTVQPQHF. The CDR3 region has the DNA TGTGCCAGCAGTTGGGGGACAGTCCAGCCCCAGCATTTT. The chain uses TRBV12-3 or TRBV12-4 and TRBJ1-5; 7 bases are a match to TRBD1. V dropped 4 bases and J dropped 7; count of bases not matched to a gene: 4. The CDR3 spans 13 residues.